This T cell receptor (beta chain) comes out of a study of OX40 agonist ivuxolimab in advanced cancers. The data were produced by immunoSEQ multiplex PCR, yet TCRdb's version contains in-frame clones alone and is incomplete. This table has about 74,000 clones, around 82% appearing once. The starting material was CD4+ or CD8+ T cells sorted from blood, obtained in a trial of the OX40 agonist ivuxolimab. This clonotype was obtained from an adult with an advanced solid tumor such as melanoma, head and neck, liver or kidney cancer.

CDR3 in amino acids: CASSSDPLREQYF. CDR3 coding DNA: TGTGCCAGCAGCTCCGACCCTCTACGGGAGCAGTACTTC. The rearrangement uses TRBV7-2 and TRBJ2-7; no clear D. V dropped 4 bases and J dropped 7 bases, with 14 bases sitting between them. CDR3 size: 13 residues. Per germline, CDR1 SGHTA and CDR2 FQGNSA.